This TCR beta chain appears in the sequencing data of a study of blood T cells in healthy people across ages. This CDR3 region has 19 residues. With 5 bases removed from V and 2 bases from J, the gap between germline ends came to 26 bases. Germline V gene lookup returns CDR1 MNHEY and CDR2 SMNVEV (reference sequence). Concerning this clonotype: Its antigen is unidentified.

A second PCR of about 6 to 11 cycles used a sample-barcoded 5' primer and a J-beta primer mix. The study obtained at least 2.5 million CDR3-containing paired-end reads from every sample. TCRdb called the 5' RACE reads again in MiXCR, with one record for every CDR3 protein. Seen here are approximately 1,100,000 distinct CDR3 sequences, under 55% observed once, and the top ten hold 18%. Study-level points and caveats: The CMV status of each donor remained undetermined, and this could have confounded shifts in expanded clonotypes. Donors of long life had a larger count of naive CD4+ cells and greater diversity than aged donors.

Sequencing input: blood. This rearrangement joins TRBV27 to TRBJ2-3; weak D call: TRBD2 (6 bases). The receptor comes from a woman aged 60-75 years in good health. CDR3 residues: CASSPRHASGTVNTDTQYF. The CDR3 nucleotides read TGTGCCAGCAGTCCCCGCCATGCTTCCGGGACTGTGAACACAGATACGCAGTATTTT.